This TCR beta chain was sequenced during a study of early T cells in non-severe SARS-CoV-2 infection. Background on the study: Sequencing input comprised bulk RNA from unsorted whole blood; chain pairing was not available.

There are many counts of this clonotype. The CDR3 is made up of 15 amino acids. After removal of 2 bases from V and 7 bases from J, the junction contained 8 bases not matched to a gene. Germline lookup yields CDR1 SGDLS and CDR2 YYNGEE. Via MiXCR, TCRdb re-called the 5' RACE reads, giving one row per CDR3 protein. Altogether fewer than 85,000 distinct CDR3 sequences are present, 11% being singletons, with the ten largest covering about 11%. This TCR came from an adult who was a healthcare worker with PCR-confirmed SARS-CoV-2 infection or an uninfected control (not recorded which). The source was whole blood, collected at baseline. The gene calls are TRBV9 and TRBJ1-4; 7 nucleotides match TRBD1. The CDR3 loop is CASSVGTESTEKLFF. DNA for the CDR3: TGTGCCAGCAGCGTCGGGACAGAATCCACTGAAAAACTGTTTTTT.